One sample yielded the 16 T cell receptor beta chains listed below, sequenced in a study of blood T cell repertoires in COVID-19. Only in-frame clones appear in the TCRdb table, and some are missing; sequencing was by immunoSEQ multiplex PCR. The table has 200,000 or so clones, about 85% seen once. The sequenced material came from peripheral blood. These receptors were collected from a man aged 55 to 70 with COVID-19, enrolled during active disease.

The V and J genes are TRBV20-1 and TRBJ1-2; D gene ambiguous. V gave up 6 bases and J gave up 8 bases, with 10 bases separating them. The CDR3 covers 10 residues. CDR1 is DFQATT and CDR2 is SNEGSKA in the germline V gene (reference sequence). In DNA, the CDR3 is TGCAGTGCATGGGCCCGCGGCTACACCTTC. Translated, it gives CSAWARGYTF.

This rearrangement joins TRBV12-3 or TRBV12-4 to TRBJ1-1; a weak D match, TRBD1 (5 bases). Trimming left V 6 bases short and J 5 bases short, with 13 bases between. The CDR3 extends over 13 amino acids. This CDR3 is CASRAHQGTEAFF. The CDR3 coding sequence is TGTGCCAGCAGGGCGCATCAGGGAACTGAAGCTTTCTTT.

The chain carries TRBV9 and TRBJ2-1; D is undetermined. Trimming took off 2 bases at V and 3 bases at J, with 9 bases between the two ends. The CDR3 length is 14 residues. Germline V CDR1 and CDR2: SGDLS, YYNGEE. The chain's CDR3 is CASSVADFYNEQFF. The CDR3 DNA sequence: TGTGCCAGCAGCGTGGCCGACTTCTACAATGAGCAGTTCTTC.

The gene calls are TRBV27 and TRBJ1-1, with D tentatively TRBD1 (6 bases). CDR1 and CDR2 from the germline V gene are MNHEY and SMNVEV (reference sequence). The CDR3 covers 15 residues. The V gene lost 3 bases and the J gene lost 1 base, with 12 bases spanning the gap. The CDR3 DNA is TGTGCCAGCAGTTTCTATCTGGACAGGAACACTGAAGCTTTCTTT. Translating it yields CASSFYLDRNTEAFF.

The chain recombines TRBV7-9 with TRBJ2-7, with TRBD2 as a possible D gene (6 bases). Trimming stripped 2 bases from V and 5 bases from J, with 16 bases between. Germline V gene sequence: CDR1 SEHNR, CDR2 FQNEAQ (reference sequence). The CDR3 consists of 15 residues. CDR3 coding DNA: TGTGCCAGCAGCTTAATGGAGGGCCTTAGTAACGAGCAGTACTTC. It yields the protein CASSLMEGLSNEQYF.

This clone was picked up one time. The chain recombines TRBV7-9 with TRBJ2-3; D is perhaps TRBD2 (6 bases). The CDR3 is 12 residues long. V was clipped by 3 bases and J by 7 bases, with 8 bases between them. CDR1 is SEHNR, CDR2 FQNEAQ, per germline (reference sequence). CDR3 amino acids: CASSFSGNTQYF. DNA of the CDR3: TGTGCCAGCAGCTTTAGCGGAAATACGCAGTATTTT.

V gene TRBV4-2 combines with J gene TRBJ2-7; 7 bases map to TRBD1. The length of the CDR3 is 15 residues. Germline values: CDR1 LGHNA, CDR2 YNFKEQ. The trim removed 0 bases at V and 4 bases at J, leaving 6 bases unmatched. The CDR3 bases are TGTGCCAGCAGCCAAGATCAGGGACAGAAATACGAGCAGTACTTC. It is translated as CASSQDQGQKYEQYF.

A few counts support this clone. This chain joins TRBV15 and TRBJ2-3; TRBD1 might be the D (6 bases). The V end was cut by 1 base, the J end by 1 base, with 6 bases between. Per germline, CDR1 LNHNV and CDR2 YYDKDF (reference sequence). This CDR3 has 14 amino acids. The CDR3 nucleotides are TGTGCCACCAGCAGAGGACAGGGCACAGATACGCAGTATTTT. Amino acid sequence: CATSRGQGTDTQYF.

The V gene is TRBV14, the J gene TRBJ1-2; D not certain. V was cut by 2 bases and J by 4 bases, with 14 bases left in between. Germline V lookup: CDR1 SGHDN, CDR2 FVKESK. The CDR3 consists of 15 residues. CDR3 protein: CASSQKEPGVYGYTF. In DNA, the CDR3 is TGTGCCAGCAGCCAAAAGGAACCCGGGGTCTATGGCTACACCTTC.

This clone was seen more than once but under ten times. The J gene is TRBJ2-7, the V gene TRBV6-1; no firm D call. Trimming removed 1 base at V and 0 bases at J, with 7 bases between. The CDR3 has 14 residues. From germline, CDR1 is MNHNS and CDR2 SASEGT. Here the CDR3 DNA reads TGTGCCAGCAGTGAAGTATCAGGCTCCTACGAGCAGTACTTC. This gives the protein CASSEVSGSYEQYF.

V and J are TRBV6-1 and TRBJ1-2, with 7 bases identical to TRBD1. V lost 7 bases, J lost 2 bases, and 1 base stayed unmatched. The germline V gene has CDR1 MNHNS and CDR2 SASEGT. The CDR3 has 12 residues. CDR3 sequence reads: CASKTGNYGYTF. CDR3 DNA sequence: TGTGCCAGCAAGACAGGGAACTATGGCTACACCTTC.

The chain recombines TRBV7-2 with TRBJ2-1; the match to TRBD2 covers 7 bases. This CDR3 spans 13 amino acids. CDR1 is SGHTA, CDR2 FQGNSA, per germline. Losses at the gene ends were 7 bases for V and 5 bases for J; bases not matched to a gene: 5. In nucleotides, the CDR3 is TGTGCCAGCACCGTCGGGGGGAACAATGAGCAGTTCTTC. Translation: CASTVGGNNEQFF.

The gene calls are TRBV19 and TRBJ2-1, with 9 bases identical to TRBD2. Germline values: CDR1 LNHDA, CDR2 SQIVND (reference sequence). The CDR3 is made up of 15 amino acids. Trimming at V came to 4 bases and at J to 3 bases, leaving 4 bases not matched to a gene. The CDR3 DNA is TGTGCCAGTAGTAGCGGGAGGGCGGGCTACAATGAGCAGTTCTTC. Its translation: CASSSGRAGYNEQFF.

J is TRBJ2-1 and V is TRBV7-3; TRBD2 is a possible D gene (6 bases). Germline lookup yields CDR1 SGHTA and CDR2 FQGTGA. Trimming shortened V by 0 bases and J by 10 bases, and 16 bases separated the two germline ends. CDR3 length: 15 residues. The CDR3 reads CASSLTDLRDGEQFF. CDR3 sequence (DNA): TGTGCCAGCAGCTTAACGGACCTGCGGGACGGGGAGCAGTTCTTC.

The CDR3 protein is CASSLDRNRPYEQYF. The CDR3 nucleotides read TGTGCCAGCAGCTTAGATCGGAACAGACCCTACGAGCAGTACTTC. The V gene is TRBV11-2, the J gene TRBJ2-7; D ambiguous. In germline, CDR1 is SGHAT, CDR2 FQNNGV. The V and J ends lost 0 bases and 2 bases respectively, with 11 bases between them. The CDR3 is made up of 15 amino acids.

This CDR3 is CASSIDRYNEQFF. CDR3 bases: TGTGCCAGTAGTATAGACCGCTACAATGAGCAGTTCTTC. This rearrangement joins TRBV19 to TRBJ2-1, with D hard to call. Germline V lookup: CDR1 LNHDA, CDR2 SQIVND (reference sequence). CDR3 length equals 13 residues. The V gene lost 0 bases and the J gene lost 3 bases, with 3 bases spanning the gap.